Listed below are T cell receptor beta chains from one sample, sequenced in a study of immune evolution from preneoplasia to lung adenocarcinoma. Repertoires were generated with immunoSEQ multiplex PCR, while TCRdb's copy carries only in-frame clones and drops some. Of around 14,000 clones listed, roughly 78% are singletons. The specimen sequenced was FFPE minimally invasive lung adenocarcinoma tissue. Receptors were obtained from a person aged 65 to 79 with lung adenocarcinoma. The CDR3 runs from the conserved cysteine through the conserved F or W. The D gene is left open where the match is weak. The size entry is marked missing in some rows and otherwise reads once, few, many or a size class.

J: TRBJ2-7; size: NA; V: TRBV15; D: TRBD2; DNA: TGTGCCACCAGCAGAGATCCGGGGGGCGAGCAGTACTTC; CDR3: CATSRDPGGEQYF
J: TRBJ1-1; size: NA; V: TRBV12-1; D: NA; DNA: TGTGCCAGCAGCCTAACTTTGCGGCCTGCGACAGGGGGCTACCACACTGAAGCTTTCTTT; CDR3: CASSLTLRPATGGYHTEAFF
J: TRBJ1-6; size: NA; V: TRBV6-5; D: NA; DNA: TGTGCCAGCAGTTACGGGCCGCCGAATTCACCCCTCCACTTT; CDR3: CASSYGPPNSPLHF
J: TRBJ1-3; size: NA; V: TRBV9; D: NA; DNA: TGTGCCAGCAGCGTAAATGAGGAAGGAAACACCATATATTTT; CDR3: CASSVNEEGNTIYF
J: TRBJ2-5; size: NA; V: TRBV11-3; D: NA; DNA: TGTGCCAGCAGCTTATCCAGGTCCTTGGGGACCCAGTACTTC; CDR3: CASSLSRSLGTQYF
J: TRBJ1-5; size: NA; V: TRBV19; D: NA; DNA: TGTGCCAGTAGTATAGGGACGTCAAATCAGCCCCAGCATTTT; CDR3: CASSIGTSNQPQHF
J: TRBJ1-6; size: once; V: TRBV6-4; D: NA; DNA: TGTGCCAGCAGTGACTCTGGGACACTGAATTCACCCCTCCACTTT; CDR3: CASSDSGTLNSPLHF
J: TRBJ2-1; size: NA; V: TRBV7-8; D: TRBD2; DNA: TGTGCCAGCGTGGTGGCCAGCGGGAGTCTCAATGAGCAGTTCTTC; CDR3: CASVVASGSLNEQFF
J: TRBJ1-1; size: few; V: TRBV28; D: NA; DNA: TGTGCCAGCAGGGGGAACTTGAACACTGAAGCTTTCTTT; CDR3: CASRGNLNTEAFF
J: TRBJ2-1; size: NA; V: TRBV5-1; D: NA; DNA: TGCGCCAGCAGCTTGGTAGGGAGCGAATACAATGAGCAGTTCTTC; CDR3: CASSLVGSEYNEQFF
J: TRBJ1-3; size: few; V: TRBV7-3; D: NA; DNA: TGTGCCAGCAGCTTAACAACGAGCTCTGGAAACACCATATATTTT; CDR3: CASSLTTSSGNTIYF
J: TRBJ2-3; size: NA; V: TRBV7-2; D: NA; DNA: TGTGCCAGCAGCTTAGGGGCGGGCGCTAGCACAGATACGCAGTATTTT; CDR3: CASSLGAGASTDTQYF
J: TRBJ1-6; size: once; V: TRBV19; D: NA; DNA: TGTGCCAGTAGTACCGGAGAGGACTTCTATAATTCACCCCTCCACTTT; CDR3: CASSTGEDFYNSPLHF
J: TRBJ1-1; size: NA; V: TRBV7-9; D: NA; DNA: TGTGCCAGCAGCTCGGGGGGAAGGACTGAAGCTTTCTTT; CDR3: CASSSGGRTEAFF
J: TRBJ1-5; size: NA; V: TRBV28; D: NA; DNA: TGTGCCAGCAGAACCCGGACAGTTCTGGGTCAGCCCCAGCATTTT; CDR3: CASRTRTVLGQPQHF